The clone carrying this TCR beta chain turned up a few times. Its antigen remains unknown. This entry is derived from a study of blood T cells in healthy people across ages. Peripheral blood samples of 9 to 10 milliliters were drawn from each donor. A minimum of 7 million PBMCs was isolated per sample. Germline V lookup: CDR1 DFQATT, CDR2 SNEGSKA (reference sequence). The CDR3 has 12 amino acids. Trimming removed 4 bases at V and 3 bases at J, with 10 bases between. Study results and caveats: The fall in TCR beta diversity per million T cells was roughly linear with age. The lack of PBMC sorting stopped any conclusive naive versus antigen-experienced comparison.

A second PCR of about 6 to 11 cycles used a sample-barcoded 5' primer and a J-beta primer mix. TCRdb re-called the 5' RACE reads with MiXCR, one entry per CDR3 protein. This sample has approximately 1,700,000 distinct CDR3 sequences; 35% to 50% occur once, and the top ten carry more than 20%. The clonotype originates from a human donor in good health. Sequenced material: blood. The rearrangement links TRBV20-1 to TRBJ2-7, with D possibly TRBD1 on 5 matching bases. The CDR3 sequence is CSATGPIYEQYF. The CDR3 DNA sequence: TGCAGTGCTACAGGGCCGATCTACGAGCAGTACTTC.